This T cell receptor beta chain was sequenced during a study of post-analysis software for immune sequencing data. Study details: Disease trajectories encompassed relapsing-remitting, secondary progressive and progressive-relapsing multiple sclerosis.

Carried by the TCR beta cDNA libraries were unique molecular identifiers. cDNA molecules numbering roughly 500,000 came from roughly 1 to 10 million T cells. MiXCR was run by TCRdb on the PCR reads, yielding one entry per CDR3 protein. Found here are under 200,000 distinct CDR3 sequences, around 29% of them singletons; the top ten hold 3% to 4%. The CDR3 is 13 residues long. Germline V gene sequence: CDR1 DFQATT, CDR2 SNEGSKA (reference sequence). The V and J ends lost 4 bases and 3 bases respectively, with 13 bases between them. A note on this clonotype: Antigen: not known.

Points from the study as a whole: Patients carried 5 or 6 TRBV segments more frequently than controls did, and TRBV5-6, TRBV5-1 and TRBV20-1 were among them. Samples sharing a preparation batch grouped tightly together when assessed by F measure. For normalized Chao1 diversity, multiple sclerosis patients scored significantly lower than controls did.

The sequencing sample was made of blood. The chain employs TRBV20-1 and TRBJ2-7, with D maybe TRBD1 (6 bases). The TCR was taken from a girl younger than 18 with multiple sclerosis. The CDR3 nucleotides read TGCAGTGCTACGGACAGTAAAATCTACGAGCAGTACTTC. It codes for CSATDSKIYEQYF.